The 31 T cell receptor beta chains below come from one sample, sequenced in a study of cytomegalovirus exposure and HLA in healthy donors. Use of 60 Vbeta and 13 Jbeta primers characterized the PCR. Sequenced by immunoSEQ multiplex PCR; TCRdb stores in-frame clones only, minus some. The table has around 150,000 clones, roughly 79% seen once; the top ten hold 1.7%. Sequencing was carried out using PBMCs. These receptors were taken from a woman in her twenties or thirties in good health and CMV-seronegative.

This chain links TRBV6-1 with TRBJ1-6; D is possibly TRBD1 (5 bases). The V end lost 2 bases, the J end lost 7 bases, and 18 bases lay between the germline ends. The CDR3 has 17 residues. From germline, CDR1 is MNHNS and CDR2 SASEGT. As DNA, the CDR3 is TGTGCCAGCAGTGAACCTCGGGGGAGAGGCGGAAATTCACCCCTCCACTTT. Residues: CASSEPRGRGGNSPLHF.

The rearrangement joins TRBV7-2 to TRBJ1-2, with D unresolved. The CDR3 has 14 residues. Germline V lookup: CDR1 SGHTA, CDR2 FQGNSA. Trimming shortened V by 4 bases and J by 4 bases, and 13 bases separated the two germline ends. CDR3 region: CASSSPLDLYGYTF. As DNA, the CDR3 is TGTGCCAGCAGCTCCCCGCTAGACCTCTATGGCTACACCTTC.

The chain carries TRBV4-1 and TRBJ1-1; D may be TRBD1 (5 bases). The ends were cut back, 3 bases at V and 1 base at J, with 18 bases in the middle. Germline V gene sequence: CDR1 MGHRA, CDR2 YSYEKL. The CDR3 extends over 17 amino acids. Written as DNA, the CDR3 is TGCGCCAGCAGCCAGAGGGGCGGGGTCCCACCGAACACTGAAGCTTTCTTT. This codes for CASSQRGGVPPNTEAFF.

This chain links TRBV30 with TRBJ2-3; D is unclear. Trimming removed 7 bases from V and 1 base from J, with 12 bases in between. CDR1 GTSNPN and CDR2 SVGIG come from the germline V gene (reference sequence). The CDR3 contains 13 residues. The CDR3 here is CAFGASGTDTQYF. CDR3 nucleotide sequence: TGTGCCTTTGGTGCCTCGGGCACAGATACGCAGTATTTT.

The chain links TRBV19 to TRBJ1-5; 8 bases agree with TRBD1. This CDR3 comprises 14 residues. Losses at the gene ends were 5 bases for V and 5 bases for J; bases not matched to a gene: 5. Per germline, CDR1 LNHDA and CDR2 SQIVND (reference sequence). The CDR3 DNA sequence: TGTGCCAGTAGTGTCAGGGGGCTGGATCAGCCCCAGCATTTT. The encoded protein is CASSVRGLDQPQHF.

The chain recombines TRBV16 with TRBJ1-1; weak D call: TRBD1 (6 bases). Germline CDR1 KGHSY, CDR2 FQNENV. V lost 4 bases, J lost 0 bases, and 12 bases lay in between. CDR3 length: 15 residues. CDR3 sequence reads: CASSRNRVMNTEAFF. The CDR3 DNA reads as TGTGCCAGCAGCCGCAACAGGGTAATGAACACTGAAGCTTTCTTT.

The chain couples TRBV7-9 to TRBJ1-2; 9 nucleotides line up with TRBD1. The V gene end was trimmed by 11 bases and the J gene end by 0 bases; junction bases not matched to a gene: 13. Germline V lookup: CDR1 SEHNR, CDR2 FQNEAQ (reference sequence). This CDR3 is built from 16 residues. CDR3 coding DNA: TGTGCCGGAGGGGACAGGGAGACATGGGCTAACTATGGCTACACCTTC. Its translation: CAGGDRETWANYGYTF.

The genes are TRBV9 and TRBJ2-1, with 12 bases lining up with TRBD2. Trimming removed 0 bases from V and 7 bases from J; junction bases left unmatched: 8. The CDR3 spans 17 residues. The germline V gene has CDR1 SGDLS and CDR2 YYNGEE. The CDR3 reads CASSVVASGGAGNEQFF. As DNA, the CDR3 is TGTGCCAGCAGCGTAGTGGCTAGCGGGGGGGCCGGTAATGAGCAGTTCTTC.

The chain is built from TRBV19 and TRBJ1-2; D remains ambiguous. This CDR3 contains 13 residues. Germline lookup yields CDR1 LNHDA and CDR2 SQIVND (reference sequence). The germline V and J ends were trimmed by 3 bases and 3 bases, with 8 bases remaining between them. CDR3 protein: CASSIHGDYGYTF. In DNA, the CDR3 is TGTGCCAGTAGTATCCACGGAGACTATGGCTACACCTTC.

This chain uses TRBV4-3 with TRBJ1-1; 9 bases match TRBD1. This CDR3 has 17 residues. Germline-derived CDR1 and CDR2 are LGHNA and YSLEER. The trim removed 3 bases at V and 2 bases at J, leaving 10 bases unmatched. In DNA form, the CDR3 reads TGCGCCAGCAGCCACTACAGGGGGCGGTTAGCCAACACTGAAGCTTTCTTT. It codes for CASSHYRGRLANTEAFF.

This clone was detected only once. V and J are TRBV6-5 and TRBJ1-2, with 9 bases that match TRBD1. The CDR3 has 15 amino acids. V lost 2 bases and J lost 4; bases outside the gene matches: 5. Looked up from germline, CDR1 is MNHEY and CDR2 is SVGAGI. The CDR3 is CASSYAGQGVYGYTF. As DNA, the CDR3 is TGTGCCAGCAGTTACGCGGGACAGGGCGTCTATGGCTACACCTTC.

The chain joins TRBV11-1 to TRBJ2-3; the D gene is possibly TRBD1 (6 bases). Trimming took 1 base from V and 1 from J, leaving 15 bases between them. The CDR3 totals 17 residues. The germline gives CDR1 SGHAT, CDR2 FQDESV (reference sequence). The CDR3 sequence: CASSLGLSAGGTDTQYF. The CDR3 bases are TGTGCCAGCAGCTTAGGGCTGAGCGCAGGGGGCACAGATACGCAGTATTTT.

This chain links TRBV7-2 with TRBJ1-2; D might be TRBD1 (6 bases). V lost 1 base, J lost 3 bases, and 12 bases lay in between. Germline CDR1 and CDR2: SGHTA and FQGNSA. The CDR3 runs 15 residues. CDR3 in DNA: TGTGCCAGCAGCTTAGAAGGCAGGGGACACTATGGCTACACCTTC. Its translation: CASSLEGRGHYGYTF.

This clone was counted between two and nine times. The rearrangement joins TRBV5-4 to TRBJ1-6, with a tentative D call TRBD1 (6 bases). The V gene's germline CDR1 is SGHNT and CDR2 YYREEE (reference sequence). Trimming stripped 4 bases from V and 6 bases from J, with 17 bases between. The CDR3 sequence is 16 residues long. CDR3 in amino acids: CASSRVGASANSPLHF. The CDR3, as DNA: TGTGCCAGCAGCCGGGTGGGGGCCTCGGCTAATTCACCCCTCCACTTT.

The chain has TRBV5-1 and TRBJ1-1; D not resolved. The CDR3 loop spans 14 amino acids. In germline, CDR1 is SGHRS, CDR2 YFSETQ. Trimming took 0 bases from V and 3 from J, leaving 9 bases between them. CDR3 sequence reads: CASSLGAKDTEAFF. For the CDR3, the DNA is TGCGCCAGCAGCTTGGGGGCGAAGGACACTGAAGCTTTCTTT.

This chain uses TRBV30 with TRBJ1-1; 7 nucleotides line up with TRBD1. Per the germline V gene, CDR1 is GTSNPN and CDR2 is SVGIG (reference sequence). V dropped 5 bases and J dropped 10; count of bases not matched to a gene: 10. The CDR3 loop spans 12 amino acids. CDR3 sequence: CAWQQGTLGAFF. The CDR3 DNA is TGTGCCTGGCAACAGGGGACTCTTGGAGCTTTCTTT.

The CDR3 here is CASSLTAGDGGDTQYF. Here the CDR3 DNA reads TGCGCCAGCAGCTTAACAGCGGGGGACGGAGGAGATACGCAGTATTTT. J is TRBJ2-3 and V is TRBV5-1; the match to TRBD2 covers 8 bases. From germline, CDR1 is SGHRS and CDR2 YFSETQ. CDR3 length equals 16 residues. V shed 2 bases, J shed 5 bases, and the junction held 10 bases outside the gene matches.

The chain recombines TRBV29-1 with TRBJ2-5; D is perhaps TRBD2 (6 bases). Germline V CDR1 and CDR2: SQVTM, ANQGSEA. The V gene lost 8 bases and the J gene lost 4 bases, with 11 bases spanning the gap. The CDR3 spans 11 residues. The CDR3 loop reads CSCGGRETQYF. Written as DNA, the CDR3 is TGCAGCTGTGGAGGGCGAGAGACCCAGTACTTC.

This clone has only one observation. This sequence joins TRBV30 and TRBJ1-6; D is perhaps TRBD1 (6 bases). The CDR3 sequence is 15 residues long. Germline assignment: CDR1 GTSNPN and CDR2 SVGIG (reference sequence). Trimming removed 0 bases at V and 1 base at J, with 7 bases between. The CDR3 DNA reads TGTGCCTGGAGTGTGACAGGATCCTATAATTCACCCCTCCACTTT. It yields the protein CAWSVTGSYNSPLHF.

In its sample, this clone was seen once. The chain uses TRBV6-4 and TRBJ1-1; D perhaps matches TRBD1 (5 bases). CDR1 and CDR2 from the germline V gene are MRHNA and SNTAGT. This CDR3 is 15 amino acids long. V lost 6 bases and J 3 bases, leaving 17 bases between the germline ends. CDR3 protein: CASRAAVGADTEAFF. As DNA, the CDR3 is TGTGCCAGCAGGGCCGCTGTAGGGGCCGACACTGAAGCTTTCTTT.

The rearrangement joins TRBV7-2 to TRBJ2-7; tentatively, D is TRBD1 (5 bases). Per germline, CDR1 SGHTA and CDR2 FQGNSA. The CDR3 length is 15 residues. Deletions cut 2 bases from V and 3 bases from J, with 14 bases between. The CDR3 DNA reads TGTGCCAGCAGCTTAAAACAGGCGGTTTACTACGAGCAGTACTTC. This translates into CASSLKQAVYYEQYF.

This clone counts as medium-sized. The chain employs TRBV2 and TRBJ1-3, with a weak D call TRBD1 (6 bases). V was clipped by 5 bases and J by 11 bases, with 10 bases between them. CDR3 length equals 11 residues. Germline loops: CDR1 SNHLY, CDR2 FYNNEI. The CDR3 DNA is TGTGCCAGCAGTAAAGGACAGTCCATATATTTT. As protein: CASSKGQSIYF.

This clone was recorded only once. This chain links TRBV11-2 with TRBJ2-7; D ambiguous. With 1 base removed from V and 4 bases from J, the gap between germline ends came to 11 bases. Germline CDR1 and CDR2: SGHAT and FQNNGV. The CDR3 is made up of 14 amino acids. The CDR3 DNA sequence: TGTGCCAGCAGCTTAGGGTCGCGGAATTACGAGCAGTACTTC. Amino acids: CASSLGSRNYEQYF.

This clone was recorded once. The chain carries TRBV7-6 and TRBJ2-1, with 10 bases matching TRBD2. The CDR3 runs to 15 residues. Trimming cost V 0 bases and J 4 bases; bases outside gene matches: 0. Germline V gene data show CDR1 as SGHVS and CDR2 as FNYEAQ. CDR3 residues: CASSLASGGYNEQFF. CDR3 DNA: TGTGCCAGCAGCTTAGCTAGCGGGGGGTACAATGAGCAGTTCTTC.

This clone was seen more than once but under ten times. The genes are TRBV6-1 and TRBJ2-6; 8 bases map to TRBD1. Germline CDR1 and CDR2: MNHNS and SASEGT. V lost 2 bases, J lost 0 bases, and 9 bases stayed unmatched. The CDR3 consists of 19 residues. Here the CDR3 reads CASSETQGAANSGANVLTF. In nucleotides, the CDR3 is TGTGCCAGCAGTGAAACCCAGGGGGCGGCAAACTCTGGGGCCAACGTCCTGACTTTC.

V and J are TRBV11-3 and TRBJ1-1; a weak D match, TRBD1 (6 bases). Trimming pared 5 bases from V and 1 base from J, leaving 14 bases between. The CDR3 is 15 amino acids. CDR1 SGHNT and CDR2 YENEEA come from the germline V gene. CDR3 in DNA: TGTGCCAGCAGCCATAGTGGGACACCGAACACTGAAGCTTTCTTT. This codes for CASSHSGTPNTEAFF. Together with reference TRBV11-3 and TRBJ1-1, the CDR3 gives the full variable domain: EAGVVQSPRYKIIEKKQPVAFWCNPISGHNTLYWYLQNLGQGPELLIRYENEEAVDDSQLPKDRFSAERLKGVDSTLKIQPAELGDSAVYLCASSHSGTPNTEAFFGQGTRLTVV.

The CDR3 DNA follows: TGTGCCAGCAGCCCACAGGGCTGGACTAATGAAAAACTGTTTTTT. This sequence encodes CASSPQGWTNEKLFF. The J gene is TRBJ1-4, the V gene TRBV7-6; TRBD1 might be the D (6 bases). Germline V gives CDR1 SGHVS, CDR2 FNYEAQ. This CDR3 has 15 amino acids. With 5 bases removed from V and 2 bases from J, the gap between germline ends came to 12 bases.

The V gene is TRBV18, the J gene TRBJ1-1, with unresolved D. V lost 3 bases to trimming and J lost 0 bases, with 8 bases between them. Germline values: CDR1 KGHSH, CDR2 LQKENI. The CDR3 extends over 14 amino acids. CDR3 DNA: TGTGCCAGCTCACCCTTCACAGTGAACACTGAAGCTTTCTTT. Translation: CASSPFTVNTEAFF.

This clone has just a few counts. V usage is TRBV25-1 and J usage is TRBJ2-5; TRBD2 agrees at 7 bases. Germline loops: CDR1 MGHDK, CDR2 SYGVNS. Trimming cost V 4 bases and J 4 bases; bases outside gene matches: 3. The CDR3 loop spans 13 amino acids. This CDR3 is CASSGGGAETQYF. Written as DNA, the CDR3 is TGTGCCAGCAGTGGGGGGGGAGCAGAGACCCAGTACTTC.

The chain combines TRBV7-9 with TRBJ1-2; TRBD1 is a possible D gene (5 bases). The CDR3 consists of 16 residues. Between the trimmed V and J ends, which lost 3 bases and 7 bases, there was a span of 21 bases. Germline V gene lookup returns CDR1 SEHNR and CDR2 FQNEAQ (reference sequence). CDR3 sequence reads: CASSFPYWQGLGGYTF. CDR3 DNA: TGTGCCAGCAGCTTTCCCTATTGGCAGGGCTTGGGTGGCTACACCTTC.

The chain couples TRBV5-1 to TRBJ1-4, with TRBD1 matching 7 bases. The CDR3 totals 16 residues. Germline lookup yields CDR1 SGHRS and CDR2 YFSETQ. Unmatched junction bases numbered 10, after V lost 3 bases and J lost 5 bases. The CDR3 sequence: CASSWYHLTGNEKLFF. As DNA, the CDR3 is TGCGCCAGCAGCTGGTACCATTTGACAGGGAATGAAAAACTGTTTTTT. Complete variable domain (other parts from reference TRBV5-1 and TRBJ1-4): KAGVTQTPRYLIKTRGQQVTLSCSPISGHRSVSWYQQTPGQGLQFLFEYFSETQRNKGNFPGRFSGRQFSNSRSEMNVSTLELGDSALYLCASSWYHLTGNEKLFFGSGTQLSVL.